This TCR beta chain was retrieved from a study of beta chain features in type 1 diabetes. Study findings and constraints: Individuals with type 1 diabetes displayed fewer insertions and more deletions at VDJ junctions. Among all four CD4+ subsets, Type 1 diabetes patients had TCRB CDR3s that were moderately but significantly shorter. Across patients, naive, central memory and Treg TCRB repertoires exhibited apparently greater similarity than was observed across healthy donors.

As regards this clone: No antigen is known for it.

Every bit of the isolated RNA underwent reverse transcription, so sequencing read expressed TCRB transcripts. Profiling relied on immunoSEQ multiplex PCR, and the TCRdb table lists in-frame clones only, not all of them. The sample records approximately 270,000 clones, 14% being singletons. The CDR3 covers 15 residues. In germline, CDR1 is SGHTA, CDR2 FQGNSA. V was pared by 5 bases and J by 2 bases, with 6 bases of the junction left unmatched. Sorting that relied on CD45RO/CCR7/CD25/CD127/CD95/CD27 yielded CD4+ naive, central memory, regulatory and stem cell-like memory cells. The source material was naive CD4+ T cells from blood. The receptor comes from a man aged 30-40 years with type 1 diabetes. The chain carries TRBV7-2 and TRBJ2-3, with 8 bases that match TRBD2. The CDR3 sequence: CASSLTGGVTDTQYF. The CDR3 bases are TGTGCCAGCAGCCTAACCGGGGGGGTCACAGATACGCAGTATTTT.